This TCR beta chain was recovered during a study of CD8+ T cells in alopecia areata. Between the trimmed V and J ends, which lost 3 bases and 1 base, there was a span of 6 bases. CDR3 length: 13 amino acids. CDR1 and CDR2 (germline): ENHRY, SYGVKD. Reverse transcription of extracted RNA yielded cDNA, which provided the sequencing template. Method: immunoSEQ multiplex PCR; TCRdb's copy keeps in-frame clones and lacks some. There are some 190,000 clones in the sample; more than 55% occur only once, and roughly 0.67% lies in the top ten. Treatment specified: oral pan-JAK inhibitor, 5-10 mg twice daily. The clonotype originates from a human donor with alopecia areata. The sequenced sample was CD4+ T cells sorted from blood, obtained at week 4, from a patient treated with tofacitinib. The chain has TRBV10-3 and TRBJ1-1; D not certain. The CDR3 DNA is TGTGCCATCAGTGAAGGTGGGAACACTGAAGCTTTCTTT. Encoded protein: CAISEGGNTEAFF.